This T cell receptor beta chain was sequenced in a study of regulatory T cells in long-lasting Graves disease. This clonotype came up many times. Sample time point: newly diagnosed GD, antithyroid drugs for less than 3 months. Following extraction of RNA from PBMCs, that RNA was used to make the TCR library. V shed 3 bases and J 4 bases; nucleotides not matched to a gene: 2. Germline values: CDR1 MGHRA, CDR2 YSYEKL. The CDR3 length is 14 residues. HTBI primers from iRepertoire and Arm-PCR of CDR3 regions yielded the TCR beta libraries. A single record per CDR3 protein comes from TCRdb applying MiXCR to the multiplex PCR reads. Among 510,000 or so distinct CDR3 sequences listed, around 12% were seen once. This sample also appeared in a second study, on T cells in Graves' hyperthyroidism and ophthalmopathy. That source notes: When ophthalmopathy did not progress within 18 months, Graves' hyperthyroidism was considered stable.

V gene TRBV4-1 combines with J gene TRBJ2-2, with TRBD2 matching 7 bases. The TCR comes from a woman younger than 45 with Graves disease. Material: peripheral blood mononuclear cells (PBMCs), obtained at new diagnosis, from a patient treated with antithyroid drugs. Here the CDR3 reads CASSHTGGTGELFF. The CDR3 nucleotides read TGCGCCAGCAGCCACACGGGGGGCACCGGGGAGCTGTTTTTT.